Here is one T cell receptor beta chain with its context. Its antigen is currently unknown. The protocol was immunoSEQ multiplex PCR, while the TCRdb copy is restricted to in-frame clones and leaves out a portion. The data contain some 260,000 clones, roughly 90% of them singletons. This specimen belongs to a study of cytomegalovirus exposure and HLA in healthy donors. Study-level points and caveats: The majority of TCR sequences were rare, yet some public TCRs appeared in many donors. The investigators catalogued 150 to 200 TCR beta chains as cytomegalovirus-associated.

Trimming cost V 5 bases and J 3 bases; bases outside gene matches: 5. The CDR3 is made up of 15 amino acids. The germline gives CDR1 SEHNR, CDR2 FQNEAQ (reference sequence). This clonotype was obtained from a man between 18 and 35 years old in good health and CMV-seropositive. The sequenced material came from PBMCs. This chain joins TRBV7-9 and TRBJ1-4; 8 positions agree with TRBD1. The CDR3 protein is CASSQGADSNEKLFF. DNA for the CDR3: TGTGCCAGCAGCCAGGGGGCAGATTCTAATGAAAAACTGTTTTTT.